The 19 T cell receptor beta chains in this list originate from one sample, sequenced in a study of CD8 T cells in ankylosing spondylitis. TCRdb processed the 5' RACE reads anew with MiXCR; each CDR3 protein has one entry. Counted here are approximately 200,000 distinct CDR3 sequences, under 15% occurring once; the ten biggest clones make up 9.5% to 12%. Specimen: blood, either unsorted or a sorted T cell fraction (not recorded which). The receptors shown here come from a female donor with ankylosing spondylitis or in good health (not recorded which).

CDR3 loop: CASSLAVGLPQLYNEQFF. The CDR3, as DNA: TGTGCCAGCAGCTTAGCGGTAGGACTCCCCCAACTTTACAATGAGCAGTTCTTC. The chain joins TRBV7-6 to TRBJ2-1, with a possible D match to TRBD2 (5 bases). Per germline, CDR1 SGHVS and CDR2 FNYEAQ. Trimming left V 0 bases short and J 4 bases short, with 19 bases between. This CDR3 region has 18 residues.

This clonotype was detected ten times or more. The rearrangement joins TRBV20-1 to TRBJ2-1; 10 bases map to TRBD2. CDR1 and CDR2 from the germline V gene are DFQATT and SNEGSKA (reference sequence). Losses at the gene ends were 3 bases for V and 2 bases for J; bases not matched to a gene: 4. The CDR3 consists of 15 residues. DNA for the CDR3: TGCAGTGCTAGCCCGACTAGCGGGCCCTACAATGAGCAGTTCTTC. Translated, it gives CSASPTSGPYNEQFF.

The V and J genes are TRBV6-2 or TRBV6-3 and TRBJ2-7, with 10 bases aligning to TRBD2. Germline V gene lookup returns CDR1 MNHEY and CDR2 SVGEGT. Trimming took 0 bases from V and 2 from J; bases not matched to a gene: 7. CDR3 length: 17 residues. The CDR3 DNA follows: TGTGCCAGCAGTTACTCCTTTTCTAGCGGGGGAACCTACGAGCAGTACTTC. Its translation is CASSYSFSSGGTYEQYF.

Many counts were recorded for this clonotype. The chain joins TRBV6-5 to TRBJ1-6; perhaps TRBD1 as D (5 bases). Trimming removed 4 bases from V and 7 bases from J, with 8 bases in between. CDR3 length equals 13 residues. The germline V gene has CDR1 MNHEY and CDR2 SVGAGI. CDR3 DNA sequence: TGTGCCAGCAGTTTTACAGGAAATTCACCCCTCCACTTT. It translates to CASSFTGNSPLHF.

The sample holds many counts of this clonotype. The CDR3 sequence is CASSPSGSLEEQYF. The CDR3 DNA sequence: TGCGCCAGCAGCCCAAGCGGTAGCCTGGAGGAGCAGTACTTC. The genes are TRBV4-3 and TRBJ2-7, with D perhaps matching TRBD2 (5 bases). Deletions cut 4 bases from V and 7 bases from J, with 17 bases between. Germline V gives CDR1 LGHNA, CDR2 YSLEER. The length of the CDR3 is 14 residues.

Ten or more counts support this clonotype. Here the CDR3 reads CASSIAGTGNYGYTF. For the CDR3, the DNA is TGCGCCAGCAGCATCGCCGGGACGGGCAACTATGGCTACACCTTC. V and J are TRBV5-1 and TRBJ1-2; TRBD1 might be the D (5 bases). V was pared by 4 bases and J by 2 bases, with 15 bases between. This CDR3 is 15 amino acids long. CDR1 and CDR2 (germline): SGHRS, YFSETQ.

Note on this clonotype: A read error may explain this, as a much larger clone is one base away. CDR3 DNA sequence: TGTGCCAACAGCTTAGGACAGGCCCAGGGACCCCTCCACTTT. Amino acids: CANSLGQAQGPLHF. This chain joins TRBV7-2 and TRBJ1-6; 7 bases line up with TRBD1. The CDR3 is 14 residues long. Germline V gene data show CDR1 as SGHTA and CDR2 as FQGNSA.

The CDR3 sequence is CASSKAGVPGQYF. In DNA, the CDR3 is TGTGCCAGTAGTAAAGCGGGAGTCCCGGGGCAGTACTTC. The chain uses TRBV19 and TRBJ2-7; TRBD2 agrees at 8 bases. Per germline, CDR1 LNHDA and CDR2 SQIVND (reference sequence). J gave up 9 bases and V 4 bases, and 8 bases lay outside the gene matches. The CDR3 covers 13 residues. The variable domain in full, with the rest retrieved from reference TRBV19 and TRBJ2-7, is DGGITQSPKYLFRKEGQNVTLSCEQNLNHDAMYWYRQDPGQGLRLIYYSQIVNDFQKGDIAEGYSVSREKKESFPLTVTSAQKNPTAFYLCASSKAGVPGQYFGPGTRLTVT.

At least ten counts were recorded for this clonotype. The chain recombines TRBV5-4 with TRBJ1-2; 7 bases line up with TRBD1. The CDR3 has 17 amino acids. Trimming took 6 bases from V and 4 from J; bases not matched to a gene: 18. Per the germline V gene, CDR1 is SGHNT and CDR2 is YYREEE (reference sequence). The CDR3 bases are TGTGCCAGCACCCTATTAGGGGGCGGTCATTCAATCTATGGCTACACCTTC. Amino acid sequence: CASTLLGGGHSIYGYTF.

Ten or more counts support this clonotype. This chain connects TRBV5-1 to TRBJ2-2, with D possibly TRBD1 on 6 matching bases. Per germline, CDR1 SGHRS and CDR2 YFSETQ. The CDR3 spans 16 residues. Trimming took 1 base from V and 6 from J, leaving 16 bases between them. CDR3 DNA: TGCGCCAGCAGCTTGAACCCCCACAGGGTTCCCGGGGAGCTGTTTTTT. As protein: CASSLNPHRVPGELFF.

CDR3 sequence: CASSLVASGNSYNEQFF. CDR3 sequence (DNA): TGCGCCAGCAGCTTGGTCGCTAGCGGGAACTCCTACAATGAGCAGTTCTTC. The chain carries TRBV5-1 and TRBJ2-1; 9 bases fit TRBD2. Unmatched junction bases numbered 4, after V lost 0 bases and J lost 0 bases. The CDR3 runs 17 residues. Germline values: CDR1 SGHRS, CDR2 YFSETQ. Looking up the rest from reference TRBV5-1 and TRBJ2-1 gives the full variable domain: KAGVTQTPRYLIKTRGQQVTLSCSPISGHRSVSWYQQTPGQGLQFLFEYFSETQRNKGNFPGRFSGRQFSNSRSEMNVSTLELGDSALYLCASSLVASGNSYNEQFFGPGTRLTVL.

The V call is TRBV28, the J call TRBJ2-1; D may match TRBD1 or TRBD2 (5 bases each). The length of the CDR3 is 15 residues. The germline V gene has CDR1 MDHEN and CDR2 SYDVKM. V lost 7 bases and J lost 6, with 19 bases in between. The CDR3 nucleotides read TGTGCCAGCACGGGATCCGGGGCATTCCTCAATGAGCAGTTCTTC. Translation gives CASTGSGAFLNEQFF.

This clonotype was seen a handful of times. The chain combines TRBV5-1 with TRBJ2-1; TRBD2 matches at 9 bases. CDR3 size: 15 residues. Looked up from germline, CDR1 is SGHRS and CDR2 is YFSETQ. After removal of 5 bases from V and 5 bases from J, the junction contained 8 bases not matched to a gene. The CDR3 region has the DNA TGCGCCAGCAGATCCGGACTAGCGAACCACAATGAGCAGTTCTTC. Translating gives CASRSGLANHNEQFF. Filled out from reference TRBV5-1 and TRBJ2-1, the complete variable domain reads KAGVTQTPRYLIKTRGQQVTLSCSPISGHRSVSWYQQTPGQGLQFLFEYFSETQRNKGNFPGRFSGRQFSNSRSEMNVSTLELGDSALYLCASRSGLANHNEQFFGPGTRLTVL.

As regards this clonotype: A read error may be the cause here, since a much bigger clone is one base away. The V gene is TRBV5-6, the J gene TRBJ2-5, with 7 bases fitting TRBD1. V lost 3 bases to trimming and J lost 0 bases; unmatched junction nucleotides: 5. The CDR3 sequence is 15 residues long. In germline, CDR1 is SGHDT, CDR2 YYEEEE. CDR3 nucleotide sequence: TGTGCCAGCAGCTATGGGACAGTGTACCAAGAGACCCAGTACTTC. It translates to CASSYGTVYQETQYF. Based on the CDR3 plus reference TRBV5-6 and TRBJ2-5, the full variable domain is DAGVTQSPTHLIKTRGQQVTLRCSPKSGHDTVSWYQQALGQGPQFIFQYYEEEERQRGNFPDRFSGHQFPNYSSELNVNALLLGDSALYLCASSYGTVYQETQYFGPGTRLLVL.

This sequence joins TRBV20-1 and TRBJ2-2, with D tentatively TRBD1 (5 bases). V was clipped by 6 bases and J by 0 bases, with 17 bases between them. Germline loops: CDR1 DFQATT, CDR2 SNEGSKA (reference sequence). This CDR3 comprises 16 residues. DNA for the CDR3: TGCAGTGCCATGATATTCGTAGGGGCGAACACCGGGGAGCTGTTTTTT. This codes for CSAMIFVGANTGELFF.

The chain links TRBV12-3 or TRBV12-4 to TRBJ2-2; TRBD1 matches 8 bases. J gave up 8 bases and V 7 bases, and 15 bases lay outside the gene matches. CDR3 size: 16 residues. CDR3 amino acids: CASTPYAGTGLGELFF. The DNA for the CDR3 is TGTGCCAGCACCCCTTATGCCGGGACAGGACTGGGGGAGCTGTTTTTT.

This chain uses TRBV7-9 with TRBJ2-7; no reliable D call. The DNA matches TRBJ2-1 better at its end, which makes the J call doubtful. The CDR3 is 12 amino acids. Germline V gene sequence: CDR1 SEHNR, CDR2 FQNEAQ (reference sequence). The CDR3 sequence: CASSFRPYEQFF. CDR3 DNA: TGTGCCAGCAGCTTTAGGCCCTACGAGCAGTTCTTC.

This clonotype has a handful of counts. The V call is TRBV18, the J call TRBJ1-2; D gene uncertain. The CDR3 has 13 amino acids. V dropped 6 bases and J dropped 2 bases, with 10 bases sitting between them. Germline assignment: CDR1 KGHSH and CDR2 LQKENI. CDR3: CASSHDTNYGYTF. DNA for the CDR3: TGTGCCAGCTCTCATGACACAAACTATGGCTACACCTTC.

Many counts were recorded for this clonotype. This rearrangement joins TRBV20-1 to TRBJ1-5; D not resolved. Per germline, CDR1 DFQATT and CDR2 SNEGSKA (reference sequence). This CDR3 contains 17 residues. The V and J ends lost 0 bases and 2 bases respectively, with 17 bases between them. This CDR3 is CSARDPLTSRGNQPQHF. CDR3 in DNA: TGCAGTGCTAGAGATCCCTTGACCTCAAGGGGCAATCAGCCCCAGCATTTT.